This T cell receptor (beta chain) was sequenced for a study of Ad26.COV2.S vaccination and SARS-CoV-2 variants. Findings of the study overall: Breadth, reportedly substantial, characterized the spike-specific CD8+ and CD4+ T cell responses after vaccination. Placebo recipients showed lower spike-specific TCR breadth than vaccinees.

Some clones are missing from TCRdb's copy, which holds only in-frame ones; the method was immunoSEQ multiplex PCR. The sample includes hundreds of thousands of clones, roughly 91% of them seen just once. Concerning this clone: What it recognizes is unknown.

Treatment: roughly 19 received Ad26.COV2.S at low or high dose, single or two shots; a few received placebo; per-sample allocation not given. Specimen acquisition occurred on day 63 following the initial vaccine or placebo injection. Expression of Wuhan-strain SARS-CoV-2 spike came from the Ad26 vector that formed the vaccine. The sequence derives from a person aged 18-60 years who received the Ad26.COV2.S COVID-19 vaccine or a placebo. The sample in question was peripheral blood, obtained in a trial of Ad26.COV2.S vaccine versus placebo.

In DNA form, the CDR3 reads TGCGCCAGCAGCTTGTCGGGGGATAGCTCCTACAATGAGCAGTTCTTC. Translated, it gives CASSLSGDSSYNEQFF. This chain uses TRBV5-1 with TRBJ2-1; tentative D call: TRBD2 (6 bases). Trimming left V 1 base short and J 0 bases short, with 11 bases between. The CDR3 has 16 amino acids. Germline CDR1 SGHRS, CDR2 YFSETQ.